This T cell receptor beta chain stems from a study of OX40 agonist ivuxolimab in advanced cancers. Concerning this clone itself: What it recognizes is unknown.

Study results and caveats: Also present in some nonresponders was a low level of normalized T-cell clonal expansion. With doses of 0.1 to 3.0 mg/kg, CD4+ and CD8+ blood T cells had undergone clonal expansion by week 6.

Sequenced by immunoSEQ multiplex PCR; TCRdb stores in-frame clones only, minus some. The sample holds more than 80,000 clones, roughly 92% seen once. This CDR3 has 19 residues. The V and J ends lost 2 bases and 0 bases, in that order; junction bases with no gene match: 8. The chain recombines TRBV23-1 with TRBJ2-4, with 12 bases matching TRBD2. TRBV23-1 is reported as an ORF; its role is uncertain. The input for sequencing was CD4+ or CD8+ T cells sorted from blood, taken in a trial of the OX40 agonist ivuxolimab. This TCR derives from an adult with an advanced solid tumor such as melanoma, head and neck, liver or kidney cancer. This CDR3 reads CASSQRASGRGVAKNIQYF. The DNA for the CDR3 is TGCGCCAGCAGTCAAAGGGCTAGCGGGAGGGGAGTAGCCAAAAACATTCAGTACTTC.